The clone carrying this T cell receptor beta chain occurred many times. What it binds is unknown. These data belong to a study of blood T cells in healthy people across ages. Whole-study findings and limits: Donors of long life had a larger count of naive CD4+ cells and greater diversity than aged donors.

A second PCR of about 7 to 12 cycles used a sample-barcoded 5' primer and a J-beta primer mix. Every cDNA was tagged by a template-switch adaptor with 12 random nucleotides. The study obtained at least 2.5 million CDR3-containing paired-end reads from every sample. TCRdb ran MiXCR on the 5' RACE reads and lists one entry per CDR3 protein. The sample has about 840,000 distinct CDR3 sequences; 29% are singletons. Trimming took 4 bases from V and 2 from J; bases not matched to a gene: 6. From germline, CDR1 is MDHEN and CDR2 SYDVKM. The CDR3 runs 15 residues. In addition, the sample was reused for a study of T cells of mothers and their children. This second report adds: Barcodes for each sample and 2-4 random nucleotides were added by the M1S primer used in the second PCR.

The clonotype originates from a woman in her thirties or forties in good health. Sequencing was done on a sample of blood. This rearrangement joins TRBV28 to TRBJ2-3; 7 bases are shared with TRBD1. The CDR3 DNA sequence: TGTGCCAGCAGTTCTCCGGGACAGTACACAGATACGCAGTATTTT. Protein sequence: CASSSPGQYTDTQYF.